A selection of T cell receptor beta chains follows, all from one sample in a study of cytomegalovirus exposure and HLA in healthy donors. Profiling relied on immunoSEQ multiplex PCR, and the TCRdb table lists in-frame clones only, not all of them. The table shows some 150,000 clones, with less than 80% occurring only once. Sequenced input: PBMCs. All receptors derive from a man in his fifties in good health and CMV-seropositive. Both conserved end residues are part of each CDR3. The D gene is left open where the match is weak. Clone size is given for some rows only: seen once, a few or many times, or a class if the clone is expanded.

cdr3_aa	cdr3_nt	cdr3_length	v_call	clone_size	j_call	d_call
CASRRQGFTDTQYF	TGTGCCAGCAGAAGACAGGGATTCACAGATACGCAGTATTTT	14	TRBV2	.	TRBJ2-3	TRBD1
CASTKADTYYGYTF	TGTGCCAGCACAAAAGCAGACACCTACTATGGCTACACCTTC	14	TRBV2	.	TRBJ1-2	.
CASSNPTTGGRTYGYTF	TGTGCCAGTAGTAACCCCACCACAGGGGGACGGACCTATGGCTACACCTTC	17	TRBV19	.	TRBJ1-2	TRBD1
CASSLPAATTDTQYF	TGTGCCAGCAGCCTCCCGGCGGCTACTACAGATACGCAGTATTTT	15	TRBV5-4	.	TRBJ2-3	.
CASSHVLGGANEQFF	TGTGCCAGCAGCCACGTTTTGGGGGGGGCAAATGAGCAGTTCTTC	15	TRBV5-4	.	TRBJ2-1	.
CASSFTGSRHADTQYF	TGTGCCAGCAGCTTCACGGGAAGTCGACACGCAGATACGCAGTATTTT	16	TRBV11-1	.	TRBJ2-3	.
CASSSQVDRNYGYTF	TGTGCCAGCAGCTCACAGGTTGACAGAAACTATGGCTACACCTTC	15	TRBV7-2	.	TRBJ1-2	.
CASSHSGTRLLF	TGTGCCAGCAGCCATTCGGGGACTCGTCTATTATTC	12	TRBV14	.	TRBJ2-7	.
CASPGQHSGNTIYF	TGCGCCAGCCCAGGACAGCACTCTGGAAACACCATATATTTT	14	TRBV4-1	.	TRBJ1-3	.
CASSSFRGSYGYTF	TGCGCCAGCAGCTCTTTCAGGGGGTCCTATGGCTACACCTTC	14	TRBV4-1	.	TRBJ1-2	TRBD1
CASSERPGGLEETQYF	TGTGCCAGCAGTGAAAGGCCGGGAGGATTGGAAGAGACCCAGTACTTC	16	TRBV6-1	.	TRBJ2-5	TRBD2
CASSLDPGQQPADTQYF	TGTGCCAGCAGCTTAGACCCGGGACAGCAGCCCGCAGATACGCAGTATTTT	17	TRBV7-9	.	TRBJ2-3	TRBD1
CASSSQRGDRLAKNIQYF	TGTGCCAGCAGCTCGCAGCGGGGGGACAGGCTAGCCAAAAACATTCAGTACTTC	18	TRBV7-2	few	TRBJ2-4	.
CASSIYSGGANEQFF	TGTGCCAGTAGTATCTATAGCGGGGGGGCGAATGAGCAGTTCTTC	15	TRBV19	.	TRBJ2-1	TRBD2
CASSPTGTRYGYTF	TGTGCCAGCAGCCCTACAGGGACGAGGTATGGCTACACCTTC	14	TRBV5-4	.	TRBJ1-2	.
CASSQWEEGYTF	TGTGCCAGCAGTCAGTGGGAGGAAGGCTACACCTTC	12	TRBV7-9	few	TRBJ1-2	.
CSVAGGAVGYTF	TGCAGCGTCGCCGGGGGGGCGGTTGGCTACACCTTC	12	TRBV29-1	.	TRBJ1-2	.
CASSIFGTAGNTIYF	TGTGCCAGCAGCATATTCGGGACAGCTGGAAACACCATATATTTT	15	TRBV13	.	TRBJ1-3	TRBD1
CASNYRAGANVLTF	TGTGCCAGCAACTACAGGGCCGGGGCCAACGTCCTGACTTTC	14	TRBV5-6	.	TRBJ2-6	.
CASSLVQDTEAFF	TGTGCCAGCAGCTTGGTACAGGACACTGAAGCTTTCTTT	13	TRBV7-2	.	TRBJ1-1	.
CASSNAGLHTDTQYF	TGTGCCAGCAGCAACGCGGGACTCCACACAGATACGCAGTATTTT	15	TRBV6-5	.	TRBJ2-3	.
CASSSAAGKLFF	TGTGCCAGCAGCTCAGCCGCGGGTAAACTGTTTTTT	12	TRBV5-6	.	TRBJ1-4	.
CASSQGDRSYNEQFF	TGCGCCAGCAGCCAGGGGGACAGGTCCTACAATGAGCAGTTCTTC	15	TRBV4-1	once	TRBJ2-1	TRBD1
CASSLRDRGIRGTGELFF	TGTGCCAGCAGCCTCCGGGACAGGGGGATTAGAGGGACCGGGGAGCTGTTTTTT	18	TRBV7-8	.	TRBJ2-2	TRBD1
CASSSYRGLSYEQYF	TGTGCCAGCTCATCATACAGGGGGCTCTCCTACGAGCAGTACTTC	15	TRBV18	.	TRBJ2-7	TRBD1
CASSLVAIGPSSYNEQFF	TGCGCCAGCAGCTTGGTTGCTATCGGTCCGAGCTCCTACAATGAGCAGTTCTTC	18	TRBV5-1	.	TRBJ2-1	.
CASSGQANEKLFF	TGTGCCAGCTCGGGACAGGCTAATGAAAAACTGTTTTTT	13	TRBV18	.	TRBJ1-4	TRBD1
CASSAQQGNEQFF	TGTGCCAGCAGCGCACAACAGGGCAATGAGCAGTTCTTC	13	TRBV7-2	.	TRBJ2-1	.
CASSERTVNEKLFF	TGTGCCAGCAGTGAAAGGACAGTTAATGAAAAACTGTTTTTT	14	TRBV25-1	.	TRBJ1-4	.
CASSESQRTGTPNYGYTF	TGCGCCAGCAGTGAGTCTCAGCGGACGGGCACGCCGAACTATGGCTACACCTTC	18	TRBV10-2	once	TRBJ1-2	.
CASRTGSTGELFF	TGTGCCAGCAGAACCGGGTCCACCGGGGAGCTGTTTTTT	13	TRBV6-5	.	TRBJ2-2	.